This note documents a single T cell receptor (beta chain) sequence. Its antigen is as yet unknown. The repertoire was sequenced with immunoSEQ multiplex PCR; TCRdb's copy has only in-frame clones and lacks some. In the table there are 150,000 to 180,000 clones, about 85% of which are singletons. These data come from a study of T cell responses to AZD1222 COVID-19 vaccine. Whole-study findings and limits: Mapped onto spike, vaccine-associated CD4 TCRs spanned it and were dominant at 160-218 and 743-854.

The CDR3 covers 13 residues. Germline loops: CDR1 SEHNR, CDR2 FQNEAQ (reference sequence). Trimming stripped 1 base from V and 3 bases from J, with 6 bases between. The chain recombines TRBV7-9 with TRBJ1-2; possible D gene TRBD1, 6 bases. This specimen consisted of peripheral blood, obtained after recovery from COVID-19. The sequence derives from an adult who had recovered from COVID-19. CDR3 sequence: CASSLDRDYGYTF. The DNA of the CDR3 is TGTGCCAGCAGCTTAGACAGGGACTATGGCTACACCTTC.